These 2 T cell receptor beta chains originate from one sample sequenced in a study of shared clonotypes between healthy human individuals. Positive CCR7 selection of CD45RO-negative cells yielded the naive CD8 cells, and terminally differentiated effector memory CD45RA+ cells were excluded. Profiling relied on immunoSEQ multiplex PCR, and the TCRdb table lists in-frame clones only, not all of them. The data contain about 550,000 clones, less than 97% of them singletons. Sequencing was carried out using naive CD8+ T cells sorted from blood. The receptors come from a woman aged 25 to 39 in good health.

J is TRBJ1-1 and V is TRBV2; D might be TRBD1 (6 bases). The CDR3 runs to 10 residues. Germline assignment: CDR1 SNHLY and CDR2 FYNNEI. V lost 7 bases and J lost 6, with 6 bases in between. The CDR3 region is CASKGAEAFF. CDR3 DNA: TGTGCCAGCAAGGGGGCTGAAGCTTTCTTT.

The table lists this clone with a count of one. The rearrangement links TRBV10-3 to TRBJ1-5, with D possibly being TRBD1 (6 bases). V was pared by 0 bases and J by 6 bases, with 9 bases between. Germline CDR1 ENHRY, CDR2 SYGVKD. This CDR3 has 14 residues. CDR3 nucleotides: TGTGCCATCAGTGAGTCGATGGACAGTCAGCCCCAGCATTTT. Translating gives CAISESMDSQPQHF.